The next 15 T cell receptor beta chains were all read from a single sample in a study of CD8 T cells in ankylosing spondylitis (dated by TCRdb to about 2017). Library generation was performed with 5' RACE. Sequencing used an Illumina HiSeq 2500. TCRdb reprocessed the public reads (quality trimming at Q25 with fastp, clone calling with MiXCR) and kept in-frame beta chains. Entries are consolidated by CDR3 protein sequence, retaining the most common genes and DNA. The table for this sample lists some 130,000 distinct CDR3 sequences; 12% to 15% of them were counted only once. In total, the top ten clones hold just under 3% of the sample. The sample taken for sequencing was blood, either unsorted or a sorted T cell fraction (not recorded which). These receptors all stem from a female donor with ankylosing spondylitis or in good health (not recorded which).

The J gene is TRBJ2-2, the V gene TRBV5-1; no firm D call. Trimming removed 4 bases from V and 0 bases from J, with 10 bases in between. The CDR3 totals 15 residues. CDR1 and CDR2 (germline): SGHRS, YFSETQ. DNA of the CDR3: TGCGCCAGCAGCCCGGGCCTTTCGAACACCGGGGAGCTGTTTTTT. It is translated as CASSPGLSNTGELFF. The full variable domain, completed using reference TRBV5-1 and TRBJ2-2, is KAGVTQTPRYLIKTRGQQVTLSCSPISGHRSVSWYQQTPGQGLQFLFEYFSETQRNKGNFPGRFSGRQFSNSRSEMNVSTLELGDSALYLCASSPGLSNTGELFFGEGSRLTVL.

The chain has TRBV28 and TRBJ2-7, with 9 bases matching TRBD1. V lost 7 bases to trimming and J lost 1 base; unmatched junction nucleotides: 8. CDR1 and CDR2 (germline): MDHEN, SYDVKM. The CDR3 sequence is 15 residues long. The CDR3 protein is CASTKGQGASYEQYF. In DNA, the CDR3 is TGTGCCAGCACCAAGGGACAGGGAGCGTCCTACGAGCAGTACTTC.

This clonotype was seen more than once but under ten times. The chain couples TRBV5-1 to TRBJ2-1, with TRBD2 matching 8 bases. Trimming took 3 bases from V and 4 from J; bases not matched to a gene: 9. CDR3 length: 16 amino acids. The germline CDR1 and CDR2 sequences are SGHRS and YFSETQ. CDR3 sequence reads: CASSYRPSGSYNEQFF. The DNA of the CDR3 is TGCGCCAGCAGCTATCGTCCTAGCGGGTCGTACAATGAGCAGTTCTTC.

Note on this clonotype: An end of the junction differs from the germline gene, which may be a read error. The V call is TRBV12-3 or TRBV12-4, the J call TRBJ2-1; 7 positions agree with TRBD1. The CDR3 runs 15 residues. The CDR3 DNA follows: TGTGCCAGCAGCAAGGGGGCCGTCTCCTACAATGAGCATTTCTTC. Its protein is CASSKGAVSYNEHFF.

This clonotype was seen only a few times. This rearrangement joins TRBV7-9 to TRBJ2-1; 7 nucleotides agree with TRBD2. The CDR3 spans 14 residues. The junction had 8 bases not matched to a gene; V was cut back by 4 bases and J by 8 bases. The germline gives CDR1 SEHNR, CDR2 FQNEAQ (reference sequence). CDR3 protein: CASSYEAAGDEQFF. In DNA form, the CDR3 reads TGTGCCAGCAGCTACGAGGCGGCGGGGGATGAGCAGTTCTTC.

This clonotype was counted a few times. The chain employs TRBV11-2 and TRBJ2-5, with D possibly matching TRBD2 (6 bases). V lost 0 bases and J lost 2, with 16 bases in between. CDR3 size: 17 residues. Germline CDR1 is SGHAT and CDR2 is FQNNGV. CDR3 amino acids: CASSLDRPGVGQETQYF. CDR3 in DNA: TGTGCCAGCAGCTTAGATCGCCCGGGAGTGGGGCAAGAGACCCAGTACTTC.

This clonotype has a count of ten or more. The rearrangement links TRBV3-1 to TRBJ2-5, with D possibly matching TRBD1 (5 bases). V lost 4 bases to trimming and J lost 5 bases, with 11 bases between them. CDR3 length equals 13 residues. Germline-derived CDR1 and CDR2 are LGHDT and YNNKEL (reference sequence). The CDR3 loop is CASSPSGIETQYF. The CDR3, as DNA: TGTGCCAGCAGCCCCTCAGGGATCGAGACCCAGTACTTC.

With regard to this clonotype: Just one base apart from a much larger clone, this may be a read error. The V call is TRBV7-3, the J call TRBJ2-7; D may match TRBD1 or TRBD2 (5 bases each). With 2 bases removed from V and 1 base from J, the gap between germline ends came to 12 bases. Germline V gives CDR1 SGHTA, CDR2 FQGTGA. The CDR3 has 15 amino acids. CDR3 in amino acids: CASSLGEWGSYEQYF. The CDR3 DNA is TGTGCCAGCAGCTTAGGCGAGTGGGGGTCCTACGAGCAGTACTTC. Supplemented by reference TRBV7-3 and TRBJ2-7, the full variable domain reads GAGVSQTPSNKVTEKGKYVELRCDPISGHTALYWYRQSLGQGPEFLIYFQGTGAADDSGLPNDRFFAVRPEGSVSTLKIQRTERGDSAVYLCASSLGEWGSYEQYFGPGTRLTVT.

This clonotype was found many times. The gene calls are TRBV5-1 and TRBJ1-1; tentatively, D is TRBD1 (5 bases). Germline CDR1 SGHRS, CDR2 YFSETQ. The CDR3 runs 15 residues. V shed 0 bases and J shed 0 bases, with 9 bases lying between them. The DNA for the CDR3 is TGCGCCAGCAGCTTGGGAGCGGGACTGAACACTGAAGCTTTCTTT. Amino acid sequence: CASSLGAGLNTEAFF.

This clonotype was counted between two and nine times. The chain recombines TRBV20-1 with TRBJ2-7, with TRBD2 identical over 7 bases. CDR3 length: 12 amino acids. V was clipped by 4 bases and J by 3 bases; unmatched bases: 3. CDR1 is DFQATT and CDR2 is SNEGSKA in the germline V gene (reference sequence). CDR3 amino acids: CSANPGGYEQYF. The CDR3 DNA sequence: TGCAGTGCTAATCCGGGGGGCTACGAGCAGTACTTC.

In its sample, this clonotype was seen many times. The rearrangement links TRBV6-5 to TRBJ1-6; perhaps TRBD1 as D (5 bases). The CDR3 is 18 residues long. V lost 0 bases and J 7 bases, leaving 19 bases between the germline ends. Germline CDR1 is MNHEY and CDR2 is SVGAGI. The CDR3 protein is CASSYSQGFFSGNSPLHF. The CDR3 DNA reads as TGTGCCAGCAGTTACTCTCAGGGTTTTTTTTCCGGGAATTCACCCCTCCACTTT.

This clonotype was seen repeatedly, ten times or more. J is TRBJ2-3 and V is TRBV5-1, with a tentative D call TRBD1 (6 bases). Germline V gene lookup returns CDR1 SGHRS and CDR2 YFSETQ. The V gene lost 1 base and the J gene lost 2 bases, with 14 bases spanning the gap. The CDR3 has 16 amino acids. Here the CDR3 reads CASSLTGNRNTDTQYF. The CDR3 nucleotides read TGCGCCAGCAGCTTGACAGGGAACCGTAACACAGATACGCAGTATTTT.

At least ten counts were recorded for this clonotype. The chain carries TRBV20-1 and TRBJ1-6; 8 bases agree with TRBD1. V lost 0 bases to trimming and J lost 7 bases; unmatched junction nucleotides: 8. Germline V CDR1 and CDR2: DFQATT, SNEGSKA (reference sequence). CDR3 length equals 16 residues. DNA of the CDR3: TGCAGTGCTAGAGATGGAGGACAGGGACAAAATTCACCCCTCCACTTT. It is translated as CSARDGGQGQNSPLHF.

Only a few counts were recorded for this clonotype. This sequence joins TRBV29-1 and TRBJ2-1; D not resolved. V was shortened by 4 bases and J by 4 bases, with 8 bases between the two germline ends. CDR3 length: 12 amino acids. CDR1 is SQVTM and CDR2 is ANQGSEA in the germline V gene. The CDR3: CSVVSGYNEQFF. The CDR3 DNA reads as TGCAGCGTTGTTTCCGGGTACAATGAGCAGTTCTTC.

This clonotype was counted at least ten times. The chain carries TRBV20-1 and TRBJ2-1, with TRBD2 matching over 8 bases. The CDR3 consists of 14 residues. The trim removed 1 base at V and 9 bases at J, leaving 8 bases unmatched. Germline V gives CDR1 DFQATT, CDR2 SNEGSKA (reference sequence). As DNA, the CDR3 is TGCAGTGCTAGAGGCCCGGGACTAGGTTCTGAGCAGTTCTTC. Translating gives CSARGPGLGSEQFF.